The entry that follows covers one TCR beta chain sequence. None of the patients had undergone any treatment ahead of thyroid surgery. Germline V gene lookup returns CDR1 SGHRS and CDR2 YFSETQ. V lost 4 bases and J 3 bases, leaving 14 bases between the germline ends. The CDR3 covers 14 residues. This sample is drawn from a study of metastatic and nonmetastatic thyroid tumors. Methods used by the authors: A distant-metastasis classifier for papillary thyroid cancer was built using CDR3 differences across clinicopathological groups. TCRdb ran MiXCR on the PCR reads. TCRdb's processing, not the authors', yielded these V and J calls. The table lists approximately 35,000 clones, about a fifth of them singletons.

Source material: tumor tissue. This chain uses TRBV5-1 with TRBJ2-7; D ambiguous. This sequence was found in a male donor with papillary thyroid cancer or a benign thyroid nodule (not recorded which). Some clones in this sample may be carry-over from other donors' samples. The CDR3, as DNA: TGCGCCAGCAGCGTCGGTACTATCTGCTACGAGCAGTACTTC. Translated: CASSVGTICYEQYF.